Listed below are T cell receptor beta chains from one sample, sequenced in a study of T cell changes during pregnancy in multiple sclerosis. Sequencing was performed with immunoSEQ multiplex PCR; in TCRdb, only in-frame clones are kept and a portion is missing. This table has 60,000 to 65,000 clones, about 90% appearing once. The sequences come from peripheral blood, collected in the second trimester of pregnancy. All receptors derive from a female donor in good health, enrolled as a control in a pregnancy study. Each CDR3 is given with its conserved first and last residue. The D gene is left open where the match is weak. Size tells how often a clone was seen (once, few, many) or the class of an expanded clone, and some rows leave it out.

J gene: TRBJ2-3
D gene: -
V gene: TRBV5-4
CDR3 length: 13
clone size: -
CDR3 DNA: TGTGCCAGCAGCTTGTTAGTCCCAGATACGCAGTATTTT
CDR3 protein: CASSLLVPDTQYF

J gene: TRBJ1-6
D gene: -
V gene: TRBV19
CDR3 length: 15
clone size: -
CDR3 DNA: TGTGCCAGTAGTATCTTCCCAGCCAGGGATTCACCCCTCCACTTT
CDR3 protein: CASSIFPARDSPLHF

J gene: TRBJ2-6
D gene: TRBD1
V gene: TRBV28
CDR3 length: 19
clone size: -
CDR3 DNA: TGTGCCAGCAGTTTTTGGGACAGGGGGCGTGGGTCTGGGGCCAACGTCCTGACTTTC
CDR3 protein: CASSFWDRGRGSGANVLTF

J gene: TRBJ1-1
D gene: -
V gene: TRBV9
CDR3 length: 15
clone size: -
CDR3 DNA: TGTGCCAGCAGCGTACATCAGGGGTCGACCACTGAAGCTTTCTTT
CDR3 protein: CASSVHQGSTTEAFF

J gene: TRBJ1-3
D gene: -
V gene: TRBV5-6
CDR3 length: 16
clone size: -
CDR3 DNA: TGTGCCAGCAGCCCGGTAGGCGGCCGCTCTGGAAACACCATATATTTT
CDR3 protein: CASSPVGGRSGNTIYF

J gene: TRBJ2-2
D gene: -
V gene: TRBV30
CDR3 length: 12
clone size: -
CDR3 DNA: TGTGCCTGGAGACAGGGCGCCGGGGAGCTGTTTTTT
CDR3 protein: CAWRQGAGELFF

J gene: TRBJ1-2
D gene: -
V gene: TRBV28
CDR3 length: 13
clone size: -
CDR3 DNA: TGTGCCAGCAGTCCAGGACAAAACTATGGCTACACCTTC
CDR3 protein: CASSPGQNYGYTF

J gene: TRBJ2-7
D gene: TRBD1
V gene: TRBV10-3
CDR3 length: 16
clone size: -
CDR3 DNA: TGTGCCATCAGTGAGCCTAACCGGGACAGCACCTACGAGCAGTACTTC
CDR3 protein: CAISEPNRDSTYEQYF

J gene: TRBJ1-5
D gene: -
V gene: TRBV28
CDR3 length: 12
clone size: -
CDR3 DNA: TGTGCCAGCAGCATATTAGAGCAGCCCCAGCATTTT
CDR3 protein: CASSILEQPQHF

J gene: TRBJ1-4
D gene: -
V gene: TRBV5-1
CDR3 length: 12
clone size: -
CDR3 DNA: TGCGCCAGCAGCTTGGTTGGGGGGAAACTGTTTTTT
CDR3 protein: CASSLVGGKLFF

J gene: TRBJ2-2
D gene: TRBD1
V gene: TRBV7-9
CDR3 length: 16
clone size: few
CDR3 DNA: TGTGCCAGCAGCTTAACGTATCCAGGGGGCACCGGGGAGCTGTTTTTT
CDR3 protein: CASSLTYPGGTGELFF

J gene: TRBJ1-2
D gene: TRBD1
V gene: TRBV10-3
CDR3 length: 17
clone size: -
CDR3 DNA: TGTGCCATCAGTCTCTCCGGGACAGGGAGTCTTAACTATGGCTACACCTTC
CDR3 protein: CAISLSGTGSLNYGYTF

J gene: TRBJ2-3
D gene: -
V gene: TRBV6-6
CDR3 length: 16
clone size: -
CDR3 DNA: TGTGCCAGCAGTCTCCCCCCGACTAGAAGCACAGATACGCAGTATTTT
CDR3 protein: CASSLPPTRSTDTQYF

J gene: TRBJ2-7
D gene: TRBD2
V gene: TRBV11-2
CDR3 length: 13
clone size: -
CDR3 DNA: TGTGCCAGCCGCGGGGGGGGCCCATACGAGCAGTACTTC
CDR3 protein: CASRGGGPYEQYF

J gene: TRBJ2-1
D gene: TRBD2
V gene: TRBV4-3
CDR3 length: 17
clone size: once
CDR3 DNA: TGCGCCAGCAGCCCAGACCGCCTCCCACTAGCGGGAGAGGAGCAGTTCTTC
CDR3 protein: CASSPDRLPLAGEEQFF

J gene: TRBJ2-3
D gene: TRBD2
V gene: TRBV7-3
CDR3 length: 14
clone size: -
CDR3 DNA: TGTGCCAGCAGTCTTACTAGCGGTCCGGATACGCAGTATTTT
CDR3 protein: CASSLTSGPDTQYF

J gene: TRBJ1-1
D gene: -
V gene: TRBV5-5
CDR3 length: 14
clone size: -
CDR3 DNA: TGTGCCAGCAGGATGGGGGCAGGATACACTGAAGCTTTCTTT
CDR3 protein: CASRMGAGYTEAFF

J gene: TRBJ2-1
D gene: -
V gene: TRBV7-6
CDR3 length: 14
clone size: -
CDR3 DNA: TGTGCCAGCAGCTTAGCACAGGGCTACAATGAGCAGTTCTTC
CDR3 protein: CASSLAQGYNEQFF

J gene: TRBJ2-1
D gene: TRBD2
V gene: TRBV4-3
CDR3 length: 17
clone size: -
CDR3 DNA: TGCGCCAGCAGCCAAGATAGGTCGGGGGGCTCCTACAATGAGCAGTTCTTC
CDR3 protein: CASSQDRSGGSYNEQFF

J gene: TRBJ1-5
D gene: TRBD1
V gene: TRBV28
CDR3 length: 14
clone size: -
CDR3 DNA: TGTGCCAGCAGTTTAGAGGGGGCCAATCAGCCCCAGCATTTT
CDR3 protein: CASSLEGANQPQHF

J gene: TRBJ1-1
D gene: TRBD1
V gene: TRBV28
CDR3 length: 14
clone size: -
CDR3 DNA: TGTGCCAGCAGCCGGACAGGGGAGAACACTGAAGCTTTCTTT
CDR3 protein: CASSRTGENTEAFF

J gene: TRBJ2-5
D gene: -
V gene: TRBV6-6
CDR3 length: 14
clone size: -
CDR3 DNA: TGTGCCAGCAGTTACTCGGGGCAGGGGGAGACCCAGTACTTC
CDR3 protein: CASSYSGQGETQYF

J gene: TRBJ2-1
D gene: TRBD1
V gene: TRBV27
CDR3 length: 15
clone size: -
CDR3 DNA: TGTGCCAGCAGTTCCGAGACAGGGAACTACAATGAGCAGTTCTTC
CDR3 protein: CASSSETGNYNEQFF

J gene: TRBJ2-7
D gene: -
V gene: TRBV5-6
CDR3 length: 14
clone size: -
CDR3 DNA: TGTGCCAGCAGCTTGATTGGACATCGCTACGAGCAGTACTTC
CDR3 protein: CASSLIGHRYEQYF

J gene: TRBJ2-5
D gene: TRBD1
V gene: TRBV10-3
CDR3 length: 15
clone size: -
CDR3 DNA: TGTGCCATCAGTGAGTCTACAGGGGTTGGTGGGACCCAGTACTTC
CDR3 protein: CAISESTGVGGTQYF

J gene: TRBJ1-5
D gene: TRBD1
V gene: TRBV19
CDR3 length: 16
clone size: -
CDR3 DNA: TGTGCCAGTAGTATAGTCGGGACAGGGCCACATCAGCCCCAGCATTTT
CDR3 protein: CASSIVGTGPHQPQHF

J gene: TRBJ2-7
D gene: TRBD1
V gene: TRBV4-2
CDR3 length: 15
clone size: once
CDR3 DNA: TGTGCCAGCAGCCAAGCCGACGGGACAGGCCACGAGCAGTACTTC
CDR3 protein: CASSQADGTGHEQYF

J gene: TRBJ2-2
D gene: TRBD1
V gene: TRBV4-1
CDR3 length: 15
clone size: -
CDR3 DNA: TGCGCCAGCAGCCAACCGGACAGGGAGGACGGGGAGCTGTTTTTT
CDR3 protein: CASSQPDREDGELFF

J gene: TRBJ2-7
D gene: TRBD2
V gene: TRBV7-3
CDR3 length: 15
clone size: -
CDR3 DNA: TGTGCCAGCAGCTTAAGGGGGGGACTGGCCTACGAGCAGTACTTC
CDR3 protein: CASSLRGGLAYEQYF

J gene: TRBJ2-6
D gene: -
V gene: TRBV5-1
CDR3 length: 21
clone size: once
CDR3 DNA: TGCGCCAGCAGCTCCCCTGACCGTAGAGGCACCGGGGTCTCTGGGGCCAACGTCCTGACTTTC
CDR3 protein: CASSSPDRRGTGVSGANVLTF

J gene: TRBJ2-1
D gene: TRBD2
V gene: TRBV18
CDR3 length: 14
clone size: once
CDR3 DNA: TGTGCCAGCGCCGGGACTAGCGGGAGTAATGAGCAGTTCTTC
CDR3 protein: CASAGTSGSNEQFF

J gene: TRBJ2-2
D gene: TRBD1
V gene: TRBV4-3
CDR3 length: 15
clone size: few
CDR3 DNA: TGCGCCAGCAGCCAATCGCCGGACAGGGCCGGGGAGCTGTTTTTT
CDR3 protein: CASSQSPDRAGELFF

J gene: TRBJ2-1
D gene: TRBD1
V gene: TRBV19
CDR3 length: 16
clone size: -
CDR3 DNA: TGTGCCAGTAGTATAGGGACAGGGGGCTGGTGGAATGAGCAGTTCTTC
CDR3 protein: CASSIGTGGWWNEQFF

J gene: TRBJ1-1
D gene: -
V gene: TRBV9
CDR3 length: 14
clone size: -
CDR3 DNA: TGTGCCAGCACCCGCATTGGGGAGGGGACTGAAGCTTTCTTT
CDR3 protein: CASTRIGEGTEAFF

J gene: TRBJ2-7
D gene: TRBD2
V gene: TRBV14
CDR3 length: 15
clone size: -
CDR3 DNA: TGTGCCAGCAGCCAGCCCAGCGGGGTCCCCTACGAGCAGTACTTC
CDR3 protein: CASSQPSGVPYEQYF

J gene: TRBJ1-1
D gene: TRBD1
V gene: TRBV7-2
CDR3 length: 14
clone size: -
CDR3 DNA: TGTGCCAGCAGCTCCAGGACAGGGAACACTGAAGCTTTCTTT
CDR3 protein: CASSSRTGNTEAFF

J gene: TRBJ2-3
D gene: -
V gene: TRBV7-9
CDR3 length: 16
clone size: -
CDR3 DNA: TGTGCCAGCAGCCCACGGGGGGCGATTAGCACAGATACGCAGTATTTT
CDR3 protein: CASSPRGAISTDTQYF

J gene: TRBJ2-7
D gene: TRBD1
V gene: TRBV6-1
CDR3 length: 13
clone size: -
CDR3 DNA: TGTGCCAGCAGTAGTAACAGGGGCTACGAGCAGTACTTC
CDR3 protein: CASSSNRGYEQYF

J gene: TRBJ2-2
D gene: TRBD2
V gene: TRBV7-3
CDR3 length: 16
clone size: -
CDR3 DNA: TGTGCCAGCAGCTTTGGGCCTAGCGGGGGGACCGGGGAGCTGTTTTTT
CDR3 protein: CASSFGPSGGTGELFF

J gene: TRBJ2-5
D gene: TRBD1
V gene: TRBV19
CDR3 length: 15
clone size: few
CDR3 DNA: TGTGCCAGTAGTAGTGGACAGGGTGGAGGAGAGACCCAGTACTTC
CDR3 protein: CASSSGQGGGETQYF

J gene: TRBJ1-1
D gene: -
V gene: TRBV7-9
CDR3 length: 11
clone size: few
CDR3 DNA: TGTGCCAGCAGCTACACAGGTGAAGCTTTCTTT
CDR3 protein: CASSYTGEAFF

J gene: TRBJ2-1
D gene: -
V gene: TRBV7-3
CDR3 length: 14
clone size: -
CDR3 DNA: TGTGCCAGCAGCCCAGGGCTAGGCTACAATGAGCAGTTCTTC
CDR3 protein: CASSPGLGYNEQFF

J gene: TRBJ1-6
D gene: -
V gene: TRBV12-5
CDR3 length: 14
clone size: -
CDR3 DNA: TGTGCTAGTCGCGACTGGACAGAAAATTCACCCCTCCACTTT
CDR3 protein: CASRDWTENSPLHF

J gene: TRBJ2-3
D gene: -
V gene: TRBV2
CDR3 length: 15
clone size: once
CDR3 DNA: TGTGCCAGCGGGAGCGGGTTTTCTAGCACAGATACGCAGTATTTT
CDR3 protein: CASGSGFSSTDTQYF

J gene: TRBJ2-1
D gene: -
V gene: TRBV7-9
CDR3 length: 13
clone size: once
CDR3 DNA: TGTGCCAGCAGCAAAACCTTAGCGGCCGAGCAGTTCTTC
CDR3 protein: CASSKTLAAEQFF

J gene: TRBJ2-3
D gene: TRBD2
V gene: TRBV7-3
CDR3 length: 16
clone size: -
CDR3 DNA: TGTGCCAGCAGCCGGTGGGGTAGCGGGAGCACAGATACGCAGTATTTT
CDR3 protein: CASSRWGSGSTDTQYF

J gene: TRBJ2-3
D gene: -
V gene: TRBV4-2
CDR3 length: 16
clone size: -
CDR3 DNA: TGTGCCAGCAGCCAAATTCTAGATGGGGCATCAGATACGCAGTATTTT
CDR3 protein: CASSQILDGASDTQYF

J gene: TRBJ1-4
D gene: TRBD1
V gene: TRBV7-2
CDR3 length: 14
clone size: -
CDR3 DNA: TGTGCCAGCAGCCTCTCAGGGGGCGGCGAAAAACTGTTTTTT
CDR3 protein: CASSLSGGGEKLFF

J gene: TRBJ2-7
D gene: TRBD1
V gene: TRBV11-2
CDR3 length: 14
clone size: -
CDR3 DNA: TGTGCCAGCAGCAGAGGACAGGGCCCCTACGAGCAGTACTTC
CDR3 protein: CASSRGQGPYEQYF

J gene: TRBJ2-1
D gene: -
V gene: TRBV7-9
CDR3 length: 11
clone size: -
CDR3 DNA: TGTGCCAGCAGCCCCTCGGGGGAGCAGTTCTTC
CDR3 protein: CASSPSGEQFF

J gene: TRBJ2-2
D gene: TRBD2
V gene: TRBV29-1
CDR3 length: 15
clone size: -
CDR3 DNA: TGCAGCGTTGAGCCTCTAGCGGCGAACACCGGGGAGCTGTTTTTT
CDR3 protein: CSVEPLAANTGELFF

J gene: TRBJ1-6
D gene: TRBD1
V gene: TRBV30
CDR3 length: 13
clone size: -
CDR3 DNA: TGTGCCTGGACGACAGGGGGGTATTCACCCCTCCACTTT
CDR3 protein: CAWTTGGYSPLHF

J gene: TRBJ1-1
D gene: TRBD1
V gene: TRBV13
CDR3 length: 16
clone size: -
CDR3 DNA: TGTGCCAGCAGCCTATATCGGACAGGGGGCAACACTGAAGCTTTCTTT
CDR3 protein: CASSLYRTGGNTEAFF

J gene: TRBJ1-1
D gene: -
V gene: TRBV5-1
CDR3 length: 12
clone size: -
CDR3 DNA: TGCGCCAGCAGCACGACGGGCACTGAAGCTTTCTTT
CDR3 protein: CASSTTGTEAFF

J gene: TRBJ2-1
D gene: TRBD2
V gene: TRBV4-1
CDR3 length: 17
clone size: few
CDR3 DNA: TGCGCCAGCAGCCTCCACTACTCTAGCGGGGGGGCCAATGAGCAGTTCTTC
CDR3 protein: CASSLHYSSGGANEQFF

J gene: TRBJ2-7
D gene: -
V gene: TRBV6-1
CDR3 length: 11
clone size: -
CDR3 DNA: TGTGCCGGACAGGAGGGAGACGAGCAGTACTTC
CDR3 protein: CAGQEGDEQYF

J gene: TRBJ2-5
D gene: -
V gene: TRBV11-2
CDR3 length: 13
clone size: -
CDR3 DNA: TGTGCCAGCAGCTTATCTTCGGTGGAGACCCAGTACTTC
CDR3 protein: CASSLSSVETQYF